This T cell receptor (beta chain) stems from a study of T cells in Graves' hyperthyroidism and ophthalmopathy. This CDR3 is 16 amino acids long. Germline values: CDR1 SGHDT, CDR2 YYEEEE. V gave up 0 bases and J gave up 2 bases; unmatched junction bases: 5. Regions amplified from RNA transcripts were the TCR beta CDR3 regions. The HTBI primer set drove a first-round RT-PCR of the TCR CDR3. TCRdb analysed the multiplex PCR reads with MiXCR anew, one entry per CDR3 protein. The table lists approximately 870,000 distinct CDR3 sequences, over 35% of them singletons, with 8.9% in the top ten. The sequenced sample was blood. The chain is built from TRBV5-6 and TRBJ1-3, with 7 bases that match TRBD1. The TCR was taken from a man younger than 35 with Graves' hyperthyroidism. The CDR3 here is CASSLAGTVPGNTIYF. The CDR3 DNA is TGTGCCAGCAGCTTGGCGGGGACAGTCCCTGGAAACACCATATATTTT. Based on the CDR3 plus reference TRBV5-6 and TRBJ1-3, the full variable domain is DAGVTQSPTHLIKTRGQQVTLRCSPKSGHDTVSWYQQALGQGPQFIFQYYEEEERQRGNFPDRFSGHQFPNYSSELNVNALLLGDSALYLCASSLAGTVPGNTIYFGEGSWLTVV.